Sequencing of this TCR beta chain was carried out in a study of OX40 agonist ivuxolimab in advanced cancers. Whole-study results and caveats: Clones of CD4+ and CD8+ blood T cells grew by week 6 at doses of 0.1 to 3.0 mg/kg. On average, CD8+ T cells showed a greater number of expanded clones than CD4+. Part of the nonresponder group also had normalized T-cell clonal expansion that was low.

As concerns this clone: The target antigen is unknown.

This CDR3 comprises 13 residues. Per the germline V gene, CDR1 is MNHEY and CDR2 is SVGAGI. Trimming pared 7 bases from V and 4 bases from J, leaving 11 bases between. The repertoire was sequenced with immunoSEQ multiplex PCR; TCRdb's copy has only in-frame clones and lacks some. The table includes approximately 110,000 clones, about 90% detected once. The source of this sequence is an adult with an advanced solid tumor such as melanoma, head and neck, liver or kidney cancer. The chain carries TRBV6-5 and TRBJ1-5; D call uncertain. This material consisted of CD4+ or CD8+ T cells sorted from blood, taken in a trial of the OX40 agonist ivuxolimab. DNA of the CDR3: TGTGCCAGCACCACTCCGAGAAATCAGCCCCAGCATTTT. This codes for CASTTPRNQPQHF.